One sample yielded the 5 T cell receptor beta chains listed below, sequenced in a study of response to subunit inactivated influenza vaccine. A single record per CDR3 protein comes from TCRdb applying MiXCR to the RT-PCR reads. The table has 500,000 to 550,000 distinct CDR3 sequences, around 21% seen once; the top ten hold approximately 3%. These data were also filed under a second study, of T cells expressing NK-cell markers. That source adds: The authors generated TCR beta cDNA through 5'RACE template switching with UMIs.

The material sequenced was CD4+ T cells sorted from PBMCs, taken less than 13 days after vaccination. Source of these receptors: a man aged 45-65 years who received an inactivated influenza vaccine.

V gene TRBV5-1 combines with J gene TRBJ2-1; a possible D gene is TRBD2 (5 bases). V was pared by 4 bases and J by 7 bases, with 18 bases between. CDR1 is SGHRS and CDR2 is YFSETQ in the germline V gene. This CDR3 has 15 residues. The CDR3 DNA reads TGCGCCAGCAGCCTGCGACTATCCGGATTGAATGAGCAGTTCTTC. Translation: CASSLRLSGLNEQFF.

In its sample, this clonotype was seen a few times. CDR3 in DNA: TGTGCCAGCAACCCTTTAGCTGGTACCTACAATGAGCAGTTCTTC. It encodes CASNPLAGTYNEQFF. The J gene is TRBJ2-1, the V gene TRBV28; unclear D gene. V lost 7 bases and J 2 bases, leaving 15 bases between the germline ends. This CDR3 has 15 residues. Per germline, CDR1 MDHEN and CDR2 SYDVKM.

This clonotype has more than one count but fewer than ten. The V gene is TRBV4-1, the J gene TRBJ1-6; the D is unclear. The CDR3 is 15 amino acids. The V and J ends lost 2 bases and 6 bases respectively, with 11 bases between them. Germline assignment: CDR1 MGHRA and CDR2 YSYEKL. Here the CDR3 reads CASSQSPGGNSPLHF. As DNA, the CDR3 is TGCGCCAGCAGCCAATCCCCGGGAGGTAATTCACCCCTCCACTTT.

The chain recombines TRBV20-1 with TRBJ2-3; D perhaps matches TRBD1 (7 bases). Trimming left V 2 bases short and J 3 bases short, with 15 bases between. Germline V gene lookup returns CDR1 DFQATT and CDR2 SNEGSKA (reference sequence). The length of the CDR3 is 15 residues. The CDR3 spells CSARSRTGGTDTQYF. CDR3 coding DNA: TGCAGTGCTAGATCGCGGACAGGAGGGACAGATACGCAGTATTTT.

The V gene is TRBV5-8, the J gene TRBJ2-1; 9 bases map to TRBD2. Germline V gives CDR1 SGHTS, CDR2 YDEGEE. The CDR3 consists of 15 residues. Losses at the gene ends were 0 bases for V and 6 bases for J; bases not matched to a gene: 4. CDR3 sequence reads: CASSLVGLASNEQFF. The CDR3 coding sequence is TGTGCCAGCAGCTTGGTGGGACTAGCATCCAATGAGCAGTTCTTC.